These T cell receptor beta chains were read from a single sample in a study of Tregs in tolerant kidney transplant recipients. Using immunoSEQ multiplex PCR, the repertoire was profiled, and TCRdb retains in-frame clones only, with some absent. The sample yields some 62,000 clones, roughly 98% seen once. The source was Tregs from blood, collected before the transplant. The origin of the receptors is a human donor who received a combined kidney and bone marrow transplant. Both conserved end residues are part of each CDR3. Each record gives: D gene, CDR3 length, J gene, V gene, clone size, CDR3 DNA, CDR3 protein. D genes are given only for firm matches. Clone size is stated in some rows and not others, as once, few, many or a class when expanded.

.,14,TRBJ1-4,TRBV9,.,TGTGCCAGCAGCGTAGGAGTCGAGAGAGAAAAACTGTTTTTT,CASSVGVEREKLFF
.,12,TRBJ2-7,TRBV12-5,.,TGTGCTAGTGGTTTGTCCCACTACGAGCAGTACTTC,CASGLSHYEQYF
TRBD1,15,TRBJ1-2,TRBV5-1,.,TGCGCCAGCAGCACCGGACAGGGAGAGGCCTATGGCTACACCTTC,CASSTGQGEAYGYTF
.,12,TRBJ2-4,TRBV28,.,TGTGCCAGCAGTTTGGCAGGCACCATTCAGTACTTC,CASSLAGTIQYF
.,14,TRBJ1-2,TRBV2,.,TGTGCCAGCAGTGGTGAGGGGGGGAACTATGGCTACACCTTC,CASSGEGGNYGYTF
TRBD2,18,TRBJ2-2,TRBV11-3,.,TGTGCCAGCAGCACGGGACTAGCGGGAGGGCCGGGCACCGGGGAGCTGTTTTTT,CASSTGLAGGPGTGELFF
.,15,TRBJ1-3,TRBV19,.,TGTGCCAGTAGTATTTCGAGGTTATCTGGAAACACCATATATTTT,CASSISRLSGNTIYF
.,13,TRBJ1-2,TRBV10-3,.,TGTGCCATCATGAACAGTGCACTCTATGGCTACACCTTC,CAIMNSALYGYTF
.,13,TRBJ1-4,TRBV5-1,.,TGCGCCAGCAGCCTCTCAACTAATGAAAAACTGTTTTTT,CASSLSTNEKLFF
TRBD2,16,TRBJ2-1,TRBV5-4,.,TGTGCCAGCAGAGATGCGAGCGGGAGCCCCGGCAATGAGCAGTTCTTC,CASRDASGSPGNEQFF
TRBD1,12,TRBJ1-6,TRBV2,.,TGTGCCACCGGGACAGGGAGCTCACCCCTCCACTTT,CATGTGSSPLHF
TRBD1,13,TRBJ1-6,TRBV6-5,.,TGTGCCACTAGGTGGCAGGGGGCTTCACCCCTCCACTTT,CATRWQGASPLHF
TRBD1,16,TRBJ1-5,TRBV27,.,TGTGCCAGCAGTTCGCTGGACAGGGGGCTAGAGCAGCCCCAGCATTTT,CASSSLDRGLEQPQHF
TRBD1,15,TRBJ1-4,TRBV5-1,.,TGCGCCAGCAGCCCGGTGACAGGGGCGGAAGAAAAACTGTTTTTT,CASSPVTGAEEKLFF
.,18,TRBJ1-3,TRBV5-4,.,TGTGCCAGCAGCCAAGATTGGGGGGGGGTGTACTCTGGAAACACCATATATTTT,CASSQDWGGVYSGNTIYF
TRBD1,14,TRBJ1-4,TRBV4-2,.,TGTGCCAGCAGTTGGACAGGGAGGGATGAAAAACTGTTTTTT,CASSWTGRDEKLFF
TRBD2,15,TRBJ2-7,TRBV4-2,.,TGTGCCAGCAGCCCCGGACCGCGGGGGGCCTACGAGCAGTACTTC,CASSPGPRGAYEQYF
.,15,TRBJ1-1,TRBV4-1,.,TGCGCCAGCAGCCTCTACAGGGCTACGGGCACTGAAGCTTTCTTT,CASSLYRATGTEAFF
.,13,TRBJ1-2,TRBV15,.,TGTGCCACCAGCAGAGACGGGAACTATGGCTACACCTTC,CATSRDGNYGYTF
TRBD1,15,TRBJ1-2,TRBV2,.,TGTGCCAGCAGTACAGGGGGCGGGATGTTTTATGGCTACACCTTC,CASSTGGGMFYGYTF
.,13,TRBJ2-7,TRBV15,.,TGTGCCACCAGCAGAGTACAGGGTGGCGAGCAGTACTTC,CATSRVQGGEQYF
.,13,TRBJ2-5,TRBV5-1,once,TGCGCCAGCAGCTTGGGCAGGTTTGAGACCCAGTACTTC,CASSLGRFETQYF
.,16,TRBJ1-4,TRBV4-3,.,TGCGCCAGCAGCCAAGAAGGCACAGTTTTTAATGAAAAACTGTTTTTT,CASSQEGTVFNEKLFF
.,13,TRBJ1-6,TRBV9,.,TGTGCCAGCAGCTTGGGGGGGGGAAAGCCCCTCCACTTT,CASSLGGGKPLHF
TRBD2,20,TRBJ2-3,TRBV5-1,.,TGCGCCAGCAGCTTGGAAAAGCGTCCGCGGGGGGTCTTTAGCACAGATACGCAGTATTTT,CASSLEKRPRGVFSTDTQYF
TRBD2,14,TRBJ2-2,TRBV29-1,.,TGCAGCGTCACTAGCGGGAGCAAACCCGGGGAGCTGTTTTTT,CSVTSGSKPGELFF
.,13,TRBJ1-4,TRBV5-4,.,TGTGCCAGCAGCTTGACAGGGAATGAAAAACTGTTTTTT,CASSLTGNEKLFF
.,12,TRBJ2-7,TRBV21-1,.,TGTGCCAGCAGCAGGGGGGTGGGCGAGCAGTACTTC,CASSRGVGEQYF
.,13,TRBJ1-6,TRBV19,.,TGTGCCAGTAGTATGGACAGCCAGTCACCCCTCCACTTT,CASSMDSQSPLHF
.,13,TRBJ2-3,TRBV7-3,.,TGTGCCAGCAGCCTGTGGGGGCGAGATACGCAGTATTTT,CASSLWGRDTQYF